The source of this T cell receptor (beta chain) is a study of tumor-infiltrating lymphocytes in primary liver carcinoma. From unsorted bulk tissue weighing roughly 17-31 mg, DNA and RNA were co-extracted. Patients' primary liver carcinoma was surgically resected. The sample holds one count of this clonotype. Making TCR beta cDNA involved around 520 ng total RNA and a constant-region primer. ARM-PCR, slightly modified, supplied the TCR beta libraries through three nested multiplex PCR rounds. One entry per CDR3 protein results from TCRdb running MiXCR on the multiplex PCR reads. The sample lists more than 100,000 distinct CDR3 sequences; around 70% were seen once. Sequencing input: tumor-adjacent normal liver tissue. This sequence was found in a woman in her sixties with primary liver carcinoma and hepatitis B virus infection.

The CDR3 spells CASGCSKGSEQYF. CDR3 nucleotides: TGTGCCAGCGGTTGCTCGAAGGGATCCGAGCAGTACTTC. The rearrangement uses TRBV6-6 and TRBJ2-7; D is ambiguous. Germline assignment: CDR1 MNHNY and CDR2 SVGAGI (reference sequence). The V and J ends lost 8 bases and 6 bases respectively, with 17 bases between them. The CDR3 has 13 amino acids.